The rows below give T cell receptor beta chains drawn from one sample of a study of patients and donors after allogeneic stem cell transplantation. From the RT-PCR reads, TCRdb called clonotypes with MiXCR, one entry per CDR3 protein. This table holds about 960,000 distinct CDR3 sequences, about 20% found once. Sequencing used blood, either unsorted or a sorted T cell fraction (not recorded which). These receptors all come from a human donor who was either an allogeneic HSCT recipient or a stem cell or donor lymphocyte infusion donor (not recorded which). It is not recorded whose cells these are; they may come from a transplant donor. Both conserved end residues are part of each CDR3. Fields, in order: D gene, clone size, V gene, J gene, CDR3 DNA, CDR3 protein. A D gene is named only where the DNA matches it firmly. Only some rows state a clone size, as once, few, many or a class for expanded clones.

.	.	TRBV12-3/TRBV12-4	TRBJ2-4	TGTGCCAGCAGTTCCAAGACAGGGACTGGATTAGGAACCTTAGCCAAAAACATTCAGTACTTC	CASSSKTGTGLGTLAKNIQYF
.	few	TRBV10-3	TRBJ2-5	TGTGCCATCAGCCCATCGGGAGGGGGCGTGGAGACCCAGTACTTC	CAISPSGGGVETQYF
.	.	TRBV7-2	TRBJ1-4	TGTGCCAGCAGCTATACAGGGAGGTCTAATGAAAAACTGTTTTTT	CASSYTGRSNEKLFF
TRBD2	many	TRBV5-1	TRBJ2-3	TGCGCCAGCAGCTCAAGCGGGGGCGGAGATACGCAGTATTTT	CASSSSGGGDTQYF
.	.	TRBV24-1	TRBJ1-2	TGTGCCACCAGAAGGGGCTGGGGGGGTAATGGGGATGGCTACACCTTC	CATRRGWGGNGDGYTF
TRBD1	.	TRBV20-1	TRBJ2-7	TGCAGTGCCCCTGGGACAGGCGCCCACGAGCAGTACTTC	CSAPGTGAHEQYF
.	few	TRBV18	TRBJ1-3	TGTGCCAGCTCACCAAAGGAGGCCGGCGGAAACACCATATATTTT	CASSPKEAGGNTIYF
.	.	TRBV20-1	TRBJ1-1	TGCAGTGCTAGAGAGATCACGAACACTGAAGCTTTCTTT	CSAREITNTEAFF
.	few	TRBV6-5	TRBJ2-7	TGTGCCAGCAGTTACTCAACCGCGGTATCCACCCTTGAGCAGTACTTC	CASSYSTAVSTLEQYF
.	few	TRBV7-2	TRBJ1-6	TGTGCCAGCAGCTGGGAGGGGACGGGTAATTCACCCCTCCACTTT	CASSWEGTGNSPLHF
.	few	TRBV12-5	TRBJ2-5	TGTGCTAGTGGAACCGGGAATGAAGAGACCCAGTACTTC	CASGTGNEETQYF
TRBD1	.	TRBV7-9	TRBJ2-3	TGTGCCAGCAGCCTCGGACAGGGGGCGACCAATACGCAGTATTTT	CASSLGQGATNTQYF
.	few	TRBV20-1	TRBJ2-3	TGCAGTGCTAGTGGGCAGGAGACCACAGATACGCAGTATTTT	CSASGQETTDTQYF
TRBD2	many	TRBV20-1	TRBJ2-3	TGCAGTGCTAGACGCGGGGGTTCAGATACGCAGTATTTT	CSARRGGSDTQYF
TRBD2	.	TRBV7-7	TRBJ2-1	TGTGCCAGCAGCTTATCTTATAGCGGGATCAATGAGCAGTTCTTC	CASSLSYSGINEQFF
TRBD1	few	TRBV5-1	TRBJ1-1	TGCGCCAGCAGCACCGGGACAGGGTATGACACTGAAGCTTTCTTT	CASSTGTGYDTEAFF
TRBD1	few	TRBV19	TRBJ2-7	TGTGCCAGTGGCAAAGGTACAGGGGGAACCTACGAGCAGTACTTC	CASGKGTGGTYEQYF
.	.	TRBV20-1	TRBJ1-5	TGCAGTGCTAGGGTTGGCGGGGACTTCAATCAGCCCCAGCATTTT	CSARVGGDFNQPQHF
TRBD1	few	TRBV7-9	TRBJ1-3	TGTGCCAGCAGCACAAATGCGGGACAGCGGAACACCATATATTTT	CASSTNAGQRNTIYF
.	few	TRBV2	TRBJ1-4	TGTGCCAGCAGAAACCGGCACAAGGGTGAAAAACTGTTTTTT	CASRNRHKGEKLFF
.	.	TRBV3-1	TRBJ2-6	TGTGCCAGCAGCAAGACGAGCTCTGGGGCCAACGTCCTGACTTTC	CASSKTSSGANVLTF
.	many	TRBV12-3/TRBV12-4	TRBJ2-3	TGTGCCAGCAGTTTACAGGGCATAGATACGCAGTATTTT	CASSLQGIDTQYF
TRBD1	.	TRBV4-1	TRBJ1-2	TGCGCCAGCAGCCAGGGGGACAGTGTCTATGGCTACACCTTC	CASSQGDSVYGYTF
.	.	TRBV3-1	TRBJ2-1	TGTGCCAGCAGCCAAGACCGGTGGGAGACAACGGCTTTTCCCTACAATGAGCAGTTCTTC	CASSQDRWETTAFPYNEQFF
TRBD2	.	TRBV7-8	TRBJ2-1	TGTGCCAGCAGCTCTAGGACTAGTTTTGGTGAGCAGTTCTTC	CASSSRTSFGEQFF
TRBD1	many	TRBV7-2	TRBJ1-2	TGTGCCAGCAGCACGCGACAGGGGAGGAAGGATGGCTACACCTTC	CASSTRQGRKDGYTF
.	few	TRBV5-5	TRBJ2-5	TGTGCCAGCAGCGCCTTGGAACAGGGTCTGGAGACCCAGTACTTC	CASSALEQGLETQYF
.	.	TRBV11-2	TRBJ1-2	TGTGCCAGCAGTATGGAAACCTATGGCTACACCTTC	CASSMETYGYTF
.	few	TRBV27	TRBJ1-1	TGTGCCAGCAGTACTAGGGTAGGCACCACTGAAGCTTTCTTT	CASSTRVGTTEAFF
TRBD1	.	TRBV7-3	TRBJ1-2	TGTGCCAGCATGACGTGGGACAGGGGGATCTATGGCTACACCTTC	CASMTWDRGIYGYTF
.	many	TRBV28	TRBJ2-2	TGTGCCAGCAGGGTCTACGACACCGGGGAGCTGTTTTTT	CASRVYDTGELFF
.	many	TRBV7-2	TRBJ2-3	TGTGCCAGCAGCTTAGACGCAAGCACAGATACGCAGTATTTT	CASSLDASTDTQYF
TRBD1	.	TRBV29-1	TRBJ2-1	TGCAGCGTTGAACCTACAGGGGTCCTTGAGCAGTTCTTC	CSVEPTGVLEQFF
.	.	TRBV5-4	TRBJ2-7	TGTGCCAGCAGCTTGACAGCCGCTGGGGAGCAGTACTTC	CASSLTAAGEQYF
.	.	TRBV5-1	TRBJ2-3	TGCGCCAGCAGCTTGTCGGTGGGAGGGCCGACAGGGAGCACAGATACGCAGTATTTT	CASSLSVGGPTGSTDTQYF
TRBD1	few	TRBV24-1	TRBJ1-1	TGTGCCACCAGTGACCCGGGACAGGGGGAATCTTTCTTT	CATSDPGQGESFF
.	.	TRBV20-1	TRBJ1-2	TGCAGTGCTAGAGTAGAGGGTAACTATGGCTACACCTTC	CSARVEGNYGYTF
.	few	TRBV12-3/TRBV12-4	TRBJ2-2	TGTGCCAGCAGTCACCGACAAGTCGCGAACACCGGGGAGCTGTTTTTT	CASSHRQVANTGELFF
.	few	TRBV3-1	TRBJ2-5	TGTGCCAGCAGCCAAGAAGTATCCAGAAGGGAGACCCAGTACTTC	CASSQEVSRRETQYF
TRBD1	.	TRBV5-1	TRBJ1-6	TGCGCCAGCAGACAGGGAAGACAGGGGAGTTCACCCCTCCACTTT	CASRQGRQGSSPLHF
TRBD2	few	TRBV29-1	TRBJ2-5	TGCAGCGTGGGACTAGCGGTAGAGACCCAGTACTTC	CSVGLAVETQYF
.	.	TRBV27	TRBJ2-7	TGTGCCAGCAGTGTCAAGGACCTAAGCTCCTACGAGCAGTACTTC	CASSVKDLSSYEQYF
.	.	TRBV24-1	TRBJ2-1	TGTGCCACCAGTGATTTGGGAGCGTCTCTTAACAATGAGCAGTTCTTC	CATSDLGASLNNEQFF
.	.	TRBV18	TRBJ2-3	TGTGCCAGCTCACACCTGGGCTTCACAGATACGCAGTATTTT	CASSHLGFTDTQYF
TRBD2	few	TRBV10-3	TRBJ2-3	TGTGCCATCACCCCGGGACTAGCGGGAGATACGCAGTATTTT	CAITPGLAGDTQYF
.	.	TRBV15	TRBJ1-2	TGTGCCAAAAAGGCAGGGGAGAACTATGGCTACACCTTC	CAKKAGENYGYTF